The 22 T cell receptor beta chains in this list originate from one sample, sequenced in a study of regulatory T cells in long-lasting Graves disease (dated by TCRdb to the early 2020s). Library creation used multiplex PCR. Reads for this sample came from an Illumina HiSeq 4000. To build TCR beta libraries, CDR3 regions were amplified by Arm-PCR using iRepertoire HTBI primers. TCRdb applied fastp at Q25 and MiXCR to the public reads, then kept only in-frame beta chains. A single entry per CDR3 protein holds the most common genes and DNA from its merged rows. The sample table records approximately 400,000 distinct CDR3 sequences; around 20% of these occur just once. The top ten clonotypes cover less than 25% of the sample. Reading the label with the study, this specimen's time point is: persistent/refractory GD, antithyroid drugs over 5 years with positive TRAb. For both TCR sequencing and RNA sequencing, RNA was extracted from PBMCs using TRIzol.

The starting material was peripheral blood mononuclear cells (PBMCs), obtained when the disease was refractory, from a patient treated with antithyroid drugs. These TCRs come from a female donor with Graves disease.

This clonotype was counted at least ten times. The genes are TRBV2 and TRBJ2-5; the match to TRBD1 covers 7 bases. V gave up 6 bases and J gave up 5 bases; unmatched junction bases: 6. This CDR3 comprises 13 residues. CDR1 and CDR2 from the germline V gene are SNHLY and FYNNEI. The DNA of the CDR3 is TGTGCCAGCAGGACAGGGCCGGGGGAGACCCAGTACTTC. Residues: CASRTGPGETQYF. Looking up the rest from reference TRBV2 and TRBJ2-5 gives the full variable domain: EPEVTQTPSHQVTQMGQEVILRCVPISNHLYFYWYRQILGQKVEFLVSFYNNEISEKSEIFDDQFSVERPDGSNFTLKIRSTKLEDSAMYFCASRTGPGETQYFGPGTRLLVL.

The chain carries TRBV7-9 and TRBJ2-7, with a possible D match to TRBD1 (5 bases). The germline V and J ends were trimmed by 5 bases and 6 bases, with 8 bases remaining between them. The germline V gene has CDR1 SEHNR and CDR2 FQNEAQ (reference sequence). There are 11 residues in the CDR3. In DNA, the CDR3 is TGTGCCAGCAGCACAGGTCCCGAGCAGTACTTC. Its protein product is CASSTGPEQYF.

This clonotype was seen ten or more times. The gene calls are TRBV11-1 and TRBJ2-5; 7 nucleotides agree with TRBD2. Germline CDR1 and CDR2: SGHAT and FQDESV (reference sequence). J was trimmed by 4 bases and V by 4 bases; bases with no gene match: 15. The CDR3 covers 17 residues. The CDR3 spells CASSSETWDGGGETQYF. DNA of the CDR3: TGTGCCAGCAGCTCAGAAACCTGGGACGGCGGGGGAGAGACCCAGTACTTC.

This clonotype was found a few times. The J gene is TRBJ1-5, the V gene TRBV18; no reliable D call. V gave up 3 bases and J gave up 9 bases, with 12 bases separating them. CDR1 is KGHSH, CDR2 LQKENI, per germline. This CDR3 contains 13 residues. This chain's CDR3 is CASSPDGLRPQHF. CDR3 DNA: TGTGCCAGCTCACCCGATGGGTTACGGCCCCAGCATTTT.

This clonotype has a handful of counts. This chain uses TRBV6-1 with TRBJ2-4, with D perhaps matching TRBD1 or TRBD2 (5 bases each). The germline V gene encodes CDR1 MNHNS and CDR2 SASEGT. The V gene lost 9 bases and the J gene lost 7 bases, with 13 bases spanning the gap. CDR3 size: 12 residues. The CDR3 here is CASGDPVNIQYF. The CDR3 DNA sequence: TGTGCCAGTGGGGACCCCGTGAACATTCAGTACTTC.

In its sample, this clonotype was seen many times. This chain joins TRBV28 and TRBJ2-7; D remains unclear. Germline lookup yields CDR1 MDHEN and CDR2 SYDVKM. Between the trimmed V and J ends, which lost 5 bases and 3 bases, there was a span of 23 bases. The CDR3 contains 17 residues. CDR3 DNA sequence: TGTGCCAGCAGTATTAACGACGGACCAGCTCTTGGCTACGAGCAGTACTTC. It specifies CASSINDGPALGYEQYF.

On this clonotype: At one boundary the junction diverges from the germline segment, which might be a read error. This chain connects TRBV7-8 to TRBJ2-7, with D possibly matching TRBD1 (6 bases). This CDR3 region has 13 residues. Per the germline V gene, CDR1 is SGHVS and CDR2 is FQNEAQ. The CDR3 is CAGSRGHPGEQYF. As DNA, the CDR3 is TGTGCCGGCAGCCGGGGACACCCGGGGGAGCAGTACTTC.

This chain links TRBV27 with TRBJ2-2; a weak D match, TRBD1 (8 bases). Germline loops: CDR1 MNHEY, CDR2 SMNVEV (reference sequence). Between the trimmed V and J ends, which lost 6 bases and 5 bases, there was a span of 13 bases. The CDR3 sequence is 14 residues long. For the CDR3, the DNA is TGTGCCAGCAGGACAGGGGAGGGTACCGGGGAGCTGTTTTTT. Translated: CASRTGEGTGELFF.

CDR3 in DNA: TGTGCCAGCTCACCGCCTTCCGGACAGGGGGCGCGGGAGCAGTACTTC. Its protein product is CASSPPSGQGAREQYF. The J gene is TRBJ2-7, the V gene TRBV6-1, with 11 nucleotides matching TRBD1. Trimming cost V 8 bases and J 7 bases; bases outside gene matches: 16. The CDR3 contains 16 residues. The germline gives CDR1 MNHNS, CDR2 SASEGT.

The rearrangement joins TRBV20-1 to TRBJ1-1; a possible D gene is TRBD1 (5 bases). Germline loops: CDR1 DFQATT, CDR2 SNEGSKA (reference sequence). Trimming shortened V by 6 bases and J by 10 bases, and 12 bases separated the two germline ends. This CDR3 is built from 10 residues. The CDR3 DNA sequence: TGCAGTGCACCAGGGTTGGTAGCTTTCTTT. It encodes CSAPGLVAFF.

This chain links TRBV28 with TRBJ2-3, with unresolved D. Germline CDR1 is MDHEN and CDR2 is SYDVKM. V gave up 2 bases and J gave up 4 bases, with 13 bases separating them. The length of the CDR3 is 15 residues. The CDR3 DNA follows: TGTGCCAGCAGTTTAATACAGCTTGGCGCAGATACGCAGTATTTT. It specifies CASSLIQLGADTQYF.

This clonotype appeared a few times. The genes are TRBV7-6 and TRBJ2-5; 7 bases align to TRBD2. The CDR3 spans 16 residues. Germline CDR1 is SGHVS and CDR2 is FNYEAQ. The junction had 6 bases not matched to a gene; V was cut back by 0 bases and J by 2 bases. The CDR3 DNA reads TGTGCCAGCAGCTTAGCCAGGCTAGCGGAGCAAGAGACCCAGTACTTC. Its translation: CASSLARLAEQETQYF.

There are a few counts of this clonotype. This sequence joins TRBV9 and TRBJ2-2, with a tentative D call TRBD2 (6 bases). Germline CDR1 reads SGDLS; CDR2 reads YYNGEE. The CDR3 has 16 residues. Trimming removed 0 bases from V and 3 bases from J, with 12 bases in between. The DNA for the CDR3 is TGTGCCAGCAGCGTAGAGTTAGCGGTTGACACCGGGGAGCTGTTTTTT. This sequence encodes CASSVELAVDTGELFF.

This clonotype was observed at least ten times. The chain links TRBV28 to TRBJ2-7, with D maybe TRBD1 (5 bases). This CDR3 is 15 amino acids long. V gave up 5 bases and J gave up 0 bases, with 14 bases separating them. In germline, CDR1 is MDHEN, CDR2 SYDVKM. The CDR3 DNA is TGTGCCAGCAGTCCAAGGGGAAGAAGCTCCTACGAGCAGTACTTC. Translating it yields CASSPRGRSSYEQYF.

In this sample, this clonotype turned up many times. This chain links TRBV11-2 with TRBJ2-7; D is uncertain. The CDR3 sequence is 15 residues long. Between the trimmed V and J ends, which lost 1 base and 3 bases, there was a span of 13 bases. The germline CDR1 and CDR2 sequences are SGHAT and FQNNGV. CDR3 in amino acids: CASSLGMGILYEQYF. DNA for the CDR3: TGTGCCAGCAGCTTAGGGATGGGAATCCTCTACGAGCAGTACTTC. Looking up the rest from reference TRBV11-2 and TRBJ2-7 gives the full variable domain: EAGVAQSPRYKIIEKRQSVAFWCNPISGHATLYWYQQILGQGPKLLIQFQNNGVVDDSQLPKDRFSAERLKGVDSTLKIQPAKLEDSAVYLCASSLGMGILYEQYFGPGTRLTVT.

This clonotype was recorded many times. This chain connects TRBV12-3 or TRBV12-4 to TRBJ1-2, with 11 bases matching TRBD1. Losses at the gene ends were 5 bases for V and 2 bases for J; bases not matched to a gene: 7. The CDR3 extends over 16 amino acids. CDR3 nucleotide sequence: TGTGCCAGCAGTACCACCGGACAGGGGGCCAACTATGGCTACACCTTC. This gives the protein CASSTTGQGANYGYTF.

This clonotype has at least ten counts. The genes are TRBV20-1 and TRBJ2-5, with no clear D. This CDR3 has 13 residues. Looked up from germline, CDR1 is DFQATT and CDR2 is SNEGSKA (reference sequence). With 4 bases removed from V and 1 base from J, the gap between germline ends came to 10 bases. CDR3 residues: CSATRARQETQYF. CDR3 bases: TGCAGTGCTACCCGGGCCCGCCAAGAGACCCAGTACTTC.

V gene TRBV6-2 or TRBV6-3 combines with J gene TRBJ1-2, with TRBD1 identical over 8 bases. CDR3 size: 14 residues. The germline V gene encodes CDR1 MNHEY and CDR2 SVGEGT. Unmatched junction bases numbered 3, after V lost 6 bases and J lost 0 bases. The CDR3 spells CASSAQGANYGYTF. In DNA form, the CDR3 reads TGTGCCAGCAGCGCACAGGGGGCTAACTATGGCTACACCTTC.

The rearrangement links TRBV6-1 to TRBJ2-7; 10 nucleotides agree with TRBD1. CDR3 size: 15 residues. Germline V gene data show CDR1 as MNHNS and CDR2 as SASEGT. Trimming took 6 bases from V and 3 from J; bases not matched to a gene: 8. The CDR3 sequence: CASRLRQGAFYEQYF. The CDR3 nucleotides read TGTGCCAGCAGACTCCGACAGGGGGCTTTCTACGAGCAGTACTTC.

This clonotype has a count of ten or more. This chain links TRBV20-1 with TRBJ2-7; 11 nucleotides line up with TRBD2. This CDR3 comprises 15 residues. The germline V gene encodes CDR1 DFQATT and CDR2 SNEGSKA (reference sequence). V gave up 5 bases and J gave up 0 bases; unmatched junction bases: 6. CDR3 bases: TGCAGTGCTCCTACCGGGACTAGCGGCTCCTACGAGCAGTACTTC. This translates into CSAPTGTSGSYEQYF.

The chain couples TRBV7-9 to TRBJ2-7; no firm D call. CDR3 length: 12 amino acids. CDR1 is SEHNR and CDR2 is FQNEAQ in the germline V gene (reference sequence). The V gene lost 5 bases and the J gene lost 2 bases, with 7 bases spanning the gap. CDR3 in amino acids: CASSPQTYEQYF. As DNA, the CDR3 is TGTGCCAGCAGCCCACAGACCTACGAGCAGTACTTC.

CDR3 region: CASSQDFRAGRSYEQYF. As DNA, the CDR3 is TGCGCCAGCAGCCAAGATTTTCGGGCAGGGAGAAGTTACGAGCAGTACTTC. V usage is TRBV4-1 and J usage is TRBJ2-7; TRBD1 or TRBD2 may be the D gene (5 bases each). This CDR3 has 17 amino acids. Trimming removed 0 bases from V and 4 bases from J, with 19 bases in between. CDR1 is MGHRA and CDR2 is YSYEKL in the germline V gene.